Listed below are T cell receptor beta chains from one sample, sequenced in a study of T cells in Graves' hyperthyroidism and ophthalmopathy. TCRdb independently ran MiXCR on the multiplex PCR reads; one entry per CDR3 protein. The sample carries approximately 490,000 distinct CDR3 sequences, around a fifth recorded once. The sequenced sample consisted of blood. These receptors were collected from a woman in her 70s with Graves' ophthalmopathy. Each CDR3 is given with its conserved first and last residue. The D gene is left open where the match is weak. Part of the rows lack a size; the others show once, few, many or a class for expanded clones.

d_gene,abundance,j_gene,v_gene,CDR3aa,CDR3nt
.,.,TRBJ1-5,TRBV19,CASSISDTRNQPQHF,TGTGCCAGTAGTATATCGGACACCCGAAATCAGCCCCAGCATTTT
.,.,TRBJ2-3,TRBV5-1,CASSPQSGQNTDTQYF,TGCGCCAGCAGCCCCCAGTCGGGACAAAACACAGATACGCAGTATTTT
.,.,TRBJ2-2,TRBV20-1,CSASKGAGELFF,TGCAGTGCTAGCAAGGGGGCCGGGGAGCTGTTTTTT
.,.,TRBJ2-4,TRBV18,CASSPEARNIQYF,TGTGCCAGCTCACCAGAAGCGAGGAACATTCAGTACTTC
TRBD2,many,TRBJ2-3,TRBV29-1,CSVIPAGGNQGQYF,TGCAGCGTGATTCCAGCGGGAGGAAACCAGGGGCAGTATTTT
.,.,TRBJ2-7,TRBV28,CASSPVWPGVQYF,TGTGCCAGCAGTCCTGTATGGCCAGGTGTGCAGTACTTC
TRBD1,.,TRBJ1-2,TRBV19,CASSTDLTGGAYGYTF,TGTGCCAGTAGTACCGATTTGACAGGGGGCGCGTATGGCTACACCTTC
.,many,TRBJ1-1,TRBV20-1,CSARAGFHTEAFF,TGCAGTGCTAGAGCAGGGTTTCACACTGAAGCTTTCTTT
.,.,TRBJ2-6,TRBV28,CASRTTGSGANVLTF,TGTGCCAGCAGAACAACAGGGTCTGGGGCCAACGTCCTGACTTTC
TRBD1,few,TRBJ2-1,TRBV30,CAWSVSTGSNEQFF,TGTGCCTGGAGTGTTTCGACAGGGTCTAATGAGCAGTTCTTC
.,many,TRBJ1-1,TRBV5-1,CASSSRGTSEAFF,TGCGCCAGCAGCTCTAGGGGGACGAGCGAAGCTTTCTTT
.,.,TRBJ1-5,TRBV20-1,CSAKGGNQPQHF,TGCAGTGCTAAGGGGGGCAATCAGCCCCAGCATTTT
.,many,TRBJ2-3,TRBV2,CASSEARGETDTQYF,TGTGCCAGCAGTGAAGCTAGGGGGGAGACAGATACGCAGTATTTT
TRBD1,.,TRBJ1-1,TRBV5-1,CASSPTGSWTTGREAFF,TGCGCCAGCAGCCCGACAGGGTCTTGGACGACCGGCAGGGAAGCTTTCTTT
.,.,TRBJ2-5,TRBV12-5,CASGPPLTGLGETQYF,TGTGCTAGTGGTCCCCCCCTCACAGGGCTCGGGGAGACCCAGTACTTC
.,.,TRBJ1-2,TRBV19,CASSHQGFYGYTF,TGTGCCAGTAGTCACCAGGGTTTCTATGGCTACACCTTC
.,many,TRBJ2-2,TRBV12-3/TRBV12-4,CASSLAGEGELFF,TGTGCCAGCAGTTTAGCGGGAGAGGGGGAGCTGTTTTTT
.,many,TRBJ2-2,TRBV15,CATSRDIKNTGELFF,TGTGCCACCAGCAGAGATATCAAGAACACCGGGGAGCTGTTTTTT
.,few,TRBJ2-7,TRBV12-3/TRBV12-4,CASSPPISYEQYF,TGTGCCAGCAGTCCTCCCATCTCCTACGAGCAGTACTTC
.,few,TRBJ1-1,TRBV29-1,CSVEGGARTEAFF,TGCAGCGTTGAGGGGGGGGCGCGGACTGAAGCTTTCTTT
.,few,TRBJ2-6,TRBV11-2,CASSLMGSGANVLTF,TGTGCCAGCAGCTTAATGGGCTCTGGGGCCAACGTCCTGACTTTC
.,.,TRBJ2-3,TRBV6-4,CASSATFLGTDTQYF,TGTGCCAGCAGTGCCACTTTTCTTGGGACGGATACGCAGTATTTT
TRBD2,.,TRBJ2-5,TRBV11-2,CASSQASGRVGETQYF,TGTGCCAGCAGCCAAGCCAGCGGGAGGGTAGGGGAGACCCAGTACTTC
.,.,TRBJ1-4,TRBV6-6,CASSYTGTPNEKLFF,TGTGCCAGCAGTTACACCGGGACCCCTAATGAAAAACTGTTTTTT
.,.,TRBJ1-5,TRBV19,CASSIPPQTVSNQPQHF,TGTGCCAGTAGTATACCTCCTCAGACAGTAAGCAATCAGCCCCAGCATTTT
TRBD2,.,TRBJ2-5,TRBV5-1,CASSTSGRGQETQYF,TGCGCCAGTTCGACTAGCGGGAGGGGGCAAGAGACCCAGTACTTC
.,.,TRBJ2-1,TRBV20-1,CSARLAGRVSYNEQFF,TGCAGTGCTAGATTAGCAGGGAGAGTTTCCTACAATGAGCAGTTCTTC
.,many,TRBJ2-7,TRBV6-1,CASNRGSYEQYF,TGTGCCAGCAACCGTGGGTCCTACGAGCAGTACTTC
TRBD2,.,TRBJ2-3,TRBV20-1,CSAMRILSGSSTDTQYF,TGCAGTGCGATGCGGATCCTTAGCGGGAGCAGCACAGATACGCAGTATTTT
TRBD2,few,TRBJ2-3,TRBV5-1,CASSTGTSSSTDTQYF,TGCGCCAGCAGCACCGGGACTAGCTCTTCCACAGATACGCAGTATTTT
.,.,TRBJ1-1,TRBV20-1,CSAPGMVEAFF,TGCAGTGCTCCTGGGATGGTAGAAGCTTTCTTT
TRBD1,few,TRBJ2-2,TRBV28,CASVPGGTGELFF,TGTGCCAGCGTTCCAGGGGGCACCGGGGAGCTGTTTTTT
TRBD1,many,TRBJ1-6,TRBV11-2,CASSRDRGVSPLHF,TGTGCCAGCAGCCGAGACAGGGGGGTATCACCCCTCCACTTT
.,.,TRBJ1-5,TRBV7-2,CASSLVPGTNQPQHF,TGTGCCAGCAGCTTAGTGCCGGGGACCAATCAGCCCCAGCATTTT
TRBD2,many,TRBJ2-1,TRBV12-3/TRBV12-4,CASSLGLAGAWDEQFF,TGTGCCAGCAGTTTGGGACTAGCGGGAGCTTGGGATGAGCAGTTCTTC
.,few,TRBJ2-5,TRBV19,CASSTTAIGVPQYF,TGTGCCAGTAGCACAACGGCTATCGGGGTGCCCCAGTACTTC
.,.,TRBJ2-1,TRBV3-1,CASSFQRARPPNEQFF,TGTGCCAGCAGCTTTCAGCGGGCCCGGCCCCCCAATGAGCAGTTCTTC
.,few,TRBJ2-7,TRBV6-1,CASRGLPYEQYF,TGTGCCAGCAGAGGGCTACCCTACGAGCAGTACTTC
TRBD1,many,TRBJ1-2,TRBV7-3,CASGQGHGYTF,TGTGCCAGCGGACAGGGCCATGGCTACACCTTC
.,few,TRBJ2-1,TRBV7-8,CASSSRLGNEQFF,TGTGCCAGCAGCTCCCGACTAGGGAATGAGCAGTTCTTC
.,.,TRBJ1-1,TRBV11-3,CASSPRQNDIEAFF,TGTGCCAGCAGCCCCCGACAGAATGATATTGAAGCTTTCTTT
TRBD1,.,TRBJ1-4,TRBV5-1,CASRARGEKLFF,TGCGCCAGCAGGGCCAGGGGGGAAAAACTGTTTTTT
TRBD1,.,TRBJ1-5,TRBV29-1,CSVRGTGGRHYSNQPQHF,TGCAGCGTGAGAGGGACAGGGGGCCGACATTATAGCAATCAGCCCCAGCATTTT